The 18 T cell receptor beta chains below all came from one sample that was sequenced in a study of blood T cells in healthy people across ages. Sample-barcoded 5' priming and a J-beta primer mix drove a second PCR of about 6 to 12 cycles. TCRdb re-analysed the 5' RACE reads in MiXCR, keeping a single row per CDR3 protein. Of around 800,000 distinct CDR3 sequences detected, roughly 26% appear once; the ten largest clones hold around 2.9%. The sample was also linked to a second study, of T cells of mothers and their children.

Sequencing was carried out using blood. The receptors derive from a boy younger than 18 in good health.

The chain employs TRBV9 and TRBJ1-2; no firm D call. CDR3 length: 14 amino acids. Trimming stripped 0 bases from V and 0 bases from J, with 6 bases between. Germline CDR1 and CDR2: SGDLS and YYNGEE. The CDR3 sequence: CASSVGYSNYGYTF. CDR3 DNA sequence: TGTGCCAGCAGCGTAGGCTACTCTAACTATGGCTACACCTTC. Supplemented by reference TRBV9 and TRBJ1-2, the full variable domain reads DSGVTQTPKHLITATGQRVTLRCSPRSGDLSVYWYQQSLDQGLQFLIQYYNGEERAKGNILERFSAQQFPDLHSELNLSSLELGDSALYFCASSVGYSNYGYTFGSGTRLTVV.

The chain links TRBV15 to TRBJ2-2; D gene ambiguous. This CDR3 contains 15 residues. In germline, CDR1 is LNHNV, CDR2 YYDKDF (reference sequence). V shed 2 bases and J shed 8 bases, with 15 bases lying between them. Here the CDR3 reads CATSRYSLGLGELFF. As DNA, the CDR3 is TGTGCCACCAGCAGATACTCATTGGGTTTGGGGGAGCTGTTTTTT.

This clonotype showed up just a few times. V usage is TRBV7-9 and J usage is TRBJ2-5; D is perhaps TRBD1 (5 bases). From germline, CDR1 is SEHNR and CDR2 FQNEAQ (reference sequence). V was clipped by 5 bases and J by 2 bases, with 15 bases between them. The CDR3 is made up of 15 amino acids. CDR3 DNA sequence: TGTGCCAGCAGCCTTCAGGACATTAAACAAGAGACCCAGTACTTC. Its translation: CASSLQDIKQETQYF.

With respect to this clonotype: The junction differs from germline at one of its ends, possibly a read error. The rearrangement links TRBV7-9 to TRBJ2-6; possibly TRBD2 for D (6 bases). This CDR3 has 17 residues. Germline V CDR1 and CDR2: SEHNR, FQNEAQ (reference sequence). Written as DNA, the CDR3 is TGTGCCAGCGGCTTAGTCGGGGGTTCAGCTGGGGCCAACGTCCTGACTTTC. This sequence encodes CASGLVGGSAGANVLTF. Full variable domain (outside the CDR3, taken from reference TRBV7-9 and TRBJ2-6): DTGVSQNPRHKITKRGQNVTFRCDPISEHNRLYWYRQTLGQGPEFLTYFQNEAQLEKSRLLSDRFSAERPKGSFSTLEIQRTEQGDSAMYLCASGLVGGSAGANVLTFGAGSRLTVL.

The rearrangement joins TRBV12-3 or TRBV12-4 to TRBJ2-3; tentatively, D is TRBD1 (6 bases). V lost 5 bases to trimming and J lost 0 bases, with 9 bases between them. The CDR3 runs 14 residues. The chain's CDR3 is CASSPRGSTDTQYF. The CDR3 nucleotides read TGTGCCAGCAGTCCCAGGGGCAGCACAGATACGCAGTATTTT.

This clonotype was observed a handful of times. The chain joins TRBV29-1 to TRBJ1-5, with a tentative D call TRBD1 (5 bases). With 6 bases removed from V and 7 bases from J, the gap between germline ends came to 16 bases. From germline, CDR1 is SQVTM and CDR2 ANQGSEA. The CDR3 runs to 13 residues. This CDR3 reads CSVGVGVGQPQHF. The CDR3 DNA follows: TGCAGCGTGGGGGTAGGGGTCGGCCAGCCCCAGCATTTT.

This clonotype was seen only a few times. The V call is TRBV18, the J call TRBJ1-5; D may be TRBD1 (6 bases). Germline loops: CDR1 KGHSH, CDR2 LQKENI. The V and J ends lost 2 bases and 5 bases respectively, with 10 bases between them. This CDR3 spans 14 amino acids. The CDR3 DNA follows: TGTGCCAGCTCACCAAGAGGGGGGGATCAGCCCCAGCATTTT. This translates into CASSPRGGDQPQHF.

This rearrangement joins TRBV20-1 to TRBJ2-4; 8 nucleotides line up with TRBD2. V shed 8 bases and J 1 base; nucleotides not matched to a gene: 7. The CDR3 is 14 residues long. CDR1 is DFQATT, CDR2 SNEGSKA, per germline (reference sequence). CDR3 amino acids: CSSRGEVAKNIQYF. In DNA, the CDR3 is TGCAGTTCGCGGGGGGAGGTGGCCAAAAACATTCAGTACTTC.

The J gene is TRBJ1-4, the V gene TRBV4-1; D gene unclear. V was shortened by 4 bases and J by 4 bases, with 13 bases between the two germline ends. The CDR3 has 15 amino acids. The germline V gene has CDR1 MGHRA and CDR2 YSYEKL. CDR3 amino acids: CASSPRDADNEKLFF. CDR3 bases: TGCGCCAGCAGCCCGAGGGATGCTGATAATGAAAAACTGTTTTTT.

The V and J genes are TRBV12-3 or TRBV12-4 and TRBJ1-5; D not certain. The V end lost 8 bases, the J end lost 6 bases, and 11 bases lay between the germline ends. The CDR3 extends over 12 amino acids. The DNA for the CDR3 is TGTGCCAGCGCCGCCTGGGGTCAGCCCCAGCATTTT. Translating gives CASAAWGQPQHF.

This clonotype was found a few times. The chain uses TRBV2 and TRBJ1-1; perhaps TRBD1 as D (6 bases). CDR3 length equals 11 residues. The germline gives CDR1 SNHLY, CDR2 FYNNEI. The V end lost 7 bases, the J end lost 3 bases, and 6 bases lay between the germline ends. The chain's CDR3 is CASKGDTEAFF. In DNA, the CDR3 is TGTGCCAGCAAGGGGGACACTGAAGCTTTCTTT.

This chain links TRBV20-1 with TRBJ2-3; maybe TRBD2 (5 bases). Germline V gene data show CDR1 as DFQATT and CDR2 as SNEGSKA (reference sequence). Trimming pared 1 base from V and 1 base from J, leaving 9 bases between. The CDR3 runs 14 residues. CDR3 region: CSARVNSGTDTQYF. The CDR3 DNA is TGCAGTGCTAGAGTTAATAGCGGCACAGATACGCAGTATTTT.

With regard to this clonotype: Without the conserved terminal phenylalanine or tryptophan, this CDR3 likely stems from a read error. The gene calls are TRBV7-9 and TRBJ2-3; weak D call: TRBD2 (6 bases). Trimming stripped 3 bases from V and 5 bases from J, with 12 bases between. CDR3 size: 14 residues. The V gene's germline CDR1 is SEHNR and CDR2 FQNEAQ (reference sequence). CDR3 region: CASSFQGSGDTQYL. The CDR3 DNA reads as TGTGCCAGCAGCTTTCAGGGTAGCGGAGATACGCAGTATCTT.

This clonotype has only a few counts. An end of the junction differs from the germline gene, which may be a read error. This sequence joins TRBV5-1 and TRBJ1-1; D uncertain. Germline CDR1 and CDR2: SGHRS and YFSETQ. The CDR3 totals 14 residues. Here the CDR3 DNA reads TGTGCCAGCAGTCTCGGCGGGGTGAACACTGAAGCTTTCTTT. Its translation: CASSLGGVNTEAFF.

This clonotype was detected a few times. J is TRBJ2-5 and V is TRBV13; 9 bases agree with TRBD2. Germline CDR1 reads PRHDT; CDR2 reads FYEKMQ (reference sequence). Losses at the gene ends were 6 bases for V and 2 bases for J; bases not matched to a gene: 7. The CDR3 is 15 residues long. The CDR3 region has the DNA TGTGCCAGCAGTCAGGGACTAGCTGATCAAGAGACCCAGTACTTC. Translated, it gives CASSQGLADQETQYF.

This clonotype was detected a few times. At one boundary the junction diverges from the germline segment, which might be a read error. The chain couples TRBV5-1 to TRBJ2-7; no reliable D call. The V gene's germline CDR1 is SGHRS and CDR2 YFSETQ. The CDR3 contains 14 residues. The CDR3 DNA follows: TGCGCCAGCAGCTTGGTCTCAGGCTCCCACGAGCAGTACTTC. Translating it yields CASSLVSGSHEQYF.

The chain combines TRBV20-1 with TRBJ2-7; D may be TRBD1 (5 bases). Trimming cost V 4 bases and J 3 bases, with 16 bases left between them. The CDR3 has 14 residues. The germline gives CDR1 DFQATT, CDR2 SNEGSKA (reference sequence). CDR3: CSATDRSWDYEQYF. DNA of the CDR3: TGCAGTGCTACCGACAGATCCTGGGACTACGAGCAGTACTTC.

This clonotype was observed a few times. This chain uses TRBV5-5 with TRBJ1-1; D is unresolved. The CDR3 is made up of 14 amino acids. The V and J ends lost 4 bases and 1 base respectively, with 11 bases between them. Germline assignment: CDR1 SGHKS and CDR2 YYEKEE (reference sequence). As DNA, the CDR3 is TGTGCCAGCAGCCCCCTATACCAGAACACTGAAGCTTTCTTT. Translation gives CASSPLYQNTEAFF. Together with reference TRBV5-5 and TRBJ1-1, the CDR3 gives the full variable domain: DAGVTQSPTHLIKTRGQQVTLRCSPISGHKSVSWYQQVLGQGPQFIFQYYEKEERGRGNFPDRFSARQFPNYSSELNVNALLLGDSALYLCASSPLYQNTEAFFGQGTRLTVV.